The T cell receptor (beta chain) described here comes from a study of cytomegalovirus exposure and HLA in healthy donors. There are 12 residues in the CDR3. Deletions cut 6 bases from V and 5 bases from J, with 13 bases between. The germline V gene has CDR1 SQVTM and CDR2 ANQGSEA. PCR employed 60 Vbeta and 13 Jbeta primers. Only in-frame clones appear in the TCRdb table, and some are missing; sequencing was by immunoSEQ multiplex PCR. The table lists about 130,000 clones, about 74% of them singletons. The TCR comes from a man in his late teens or twenties in good health and CMV-seropositive. V gene TRBV29-1 combines with J gene TRBJ1-1; D is undetermined. The sequencing sample was made of PBMCs. DNA of the CDR3: TGCAGCGTCCACGGGGAGGCGACTGAAGCTTTCTTT. It translates to CSVHGEATEAFF.